This is a list of T cell receptor beta chains from one sample in a study of brain T cells in children with intractable seizures. TCRdb's copy holds only in-frame clones and misses some; the assay was immunoSEQ multiplex PCR. The table includes 78,000 or so clones, about 90% detected once. The sequences come from peripheral blood, collected at surgery. Receptors originate from a girl under 10 years old with Rasmussen encephalitis and intractable seizures. The CDR3 runs from the conserved cysteine through the conserved F or W. A D gene is named only where the DNA matches it firmly. Clone sizes are given selectively: once, few, many, or a class where the clone is expanded.

j_call d_call v_call cdr3_length clone_size cdr3_nt cdr3_aa
TRBJ2-5 - TRBV14 15 - TGTGCCAGCAGCCAAGATGTCGGTGCACAAGAGACCCAGTACTTC CASSQDVGAQETQYF
TRBJ1-2 - TRBV28 15 - TGTGCCAGCACCCCCTGGACGGGCCCGGACTATGGCTACACCTTC CASTPWTGPDYGYTF
TRBJ2-7 TRBD1 TRBV5-6 15 - TGTGCCAGCAAGATTGGGACAGGGAGCTCCTACGAGCAGTACTTC CASKIGTGSSYEQYF
TRBJ2-2 - TRBV7-6 13 - TGTGCCAGCAGCCCCCGACAGTCCGGGGAGCTGTTTTTT CASSPRQSGELFF
TRBJ1-1 - TRBV18 14 - TGTGCCAGCTCACCAGGACAAATGAACACTGAAGCTTTCTTT CASSPGQMNTEAFF
TRBJ2-7 - TRBV7-6 15 - TGTGCCAGCAGCCATCGCCTACAGGGGACTTACGAGCAGTACTTC CASSHRLQGTYEQYF
TRBJ2-4 TRBD2 TRBV6-1 18 - TGTGCCAGCAGTGAAGCTGGCCTAGCGGGGTGGCCCAAAAACATTCAGTACTTC CASSEAGLAGWPKNIQYF
TRBJ1-5 - TRBV23-1 13 - TGCGCCAGCAGAGGGACGGAGAATCAGCCCCAGCATTTT CASRGTENQPQHF
TRBJ2-1 TRBD2 TRBV9 18 - TGTGCCAGCAGCGTAGCGGGACTAGCGGGGGGGCCGGGACATGAGCAGTTCTTC CASSVAGLAGGPGHEQFF
TRBJ2-7 TRBD2 TRBV9 15 - TGTGCCAGCAGCGTAGATAGCGGGAGGTCCTACGAGCAGTACTTC CASSVDSGRSYEQYF
TRBJ1-2 TRBD1 TRBV11-2 15 - TGTGCCAGCAGCTCCCTTAGGGGACAGGGGGCTGGCTACACCTTC CASSSLRGQGAGYTF
TRBJ2-7 - TRBV28 15 - TGTGCCAGCAGTCCCCGGTCCGGGCCGCCGGGGGAGCAGTACTTC CASSPRSGPPGEQYF
TRBJ2-1 TRBD2 TRBV15 15 - TGTGCCACCTCCAATCGGGAGGTCCCCTACAATGAGCAGTTCTTC CATSNREVPYNEQFF
TRBJ2-7 - TRBV16 16 - TGTGCCAGCAGCGACGGGACCCCGGGGGTCTCCTACGAGCAGTACTTC CASSDGTPGVSYEQYF
TRBJ2-3 - TRBV28 15 once TGTGCCAGCAGTTTGAGGGACGCTAGCACAGATACGCAGTATTTT CASSLRDASTDTQYF
TRBJ2-3 - TRBV6-5 15 few TGTGCCAGCAGTCCCCGGGCAGGGAGGACAGATACGCAGTATTTT CASSPRAGRTDTQYF
TRBJ2-5 TRBD2 TRBV5-1 14 - TGCGCCAGCAGCGCGGGACTAGCTCAAGAGACCCAGTACTTC CASSAGLAQETQYF
TRBJ1-2 - TRBV6-5 14 - TGTGCCAGCACCGCGAACAGGGAGGTTTGGGGCTACACCTTC CASTANREVWGYTF
TRBJ2-3 - TRBV11-2 19 - TGTGCCAGCAGCCAAAAGTCCTTTCGGGTTTCGGCACTCCCAGATACGCAGTATTTT CASSQKSFRVSALPDTQYF
TRBJ1-1 - TRBV12-3/TRBV12-4 11 - TGTGCCAGCAGTCGGGTCGCTGAAGCTTTCTTT CASSRVAEAFF
TRBJ2-5 TRBD2 TRBV11-3 14 - TGTGCCAGCAGCTTGATAGCGGGCGCGGAGACCCAGTACTTC CASSLIAGAETQYF
TRBJ2-3 TRBD2 TRBV5-5 18 - TGTGCCAGCAGCCCGGGACTAGCGGGGGGGCGTGGGACAGATACGCAGTATTTT CASSPGLAGGRGTDTQYF
TRBJ1-2 - TRBV6-1 16 - TGTGCCAGCAGTGGGCCCCGGGGAAGACCCATCTATGGCTACACCTTC CASSGPRGRPIYGYTF
TRBJ2-1 TRBD1 TRBV4-1 17 - TGCGCCAGCAGCCAATCCCCCGGGGACAGGGACTACAATGAGCAGTTCTTC CASSQSPGDRDYNEQFF
TRBJ1-1 - TRBV9 15 - TGTGCCAGCAGCCCAAGCCAGGGGCTGGGCACTGAAGCTTTCTTT CASSPSQGLGTEAFF
TRBJ2-7 - TRBV11-3 15 - TGTGCCAGCAGCTCTACTTCTCTTGGACCCTACGAGCAGTACTTC CASSSTSLGPYEQYF
TRBJ1-5 - TRBV30 13 - TGTGCCTGGAGCCAAAGGACGGACCAGCCCCAGCATTTT CAWSQRTDQPQHF
TRBJ1-4 TRBD1 TRBV10-1 16 - TGCGCCAGCAGTAAACTCCGGGACAGGGGGCATGAAAAACTGTTTTTT CASSKLRDRGHEKLFF
TRBJ2-7 - TRBV12-3/TRBV12-4 12 - TGTGCCAGCAGTCCGAGGGTAGGCGAGCAGTACTTC CASSPRVGEQYF
TRBJ2-3 - TRBV30 14 - TGTGCCTGGAGTGTAATCGGGAACGCAGATACGCAGTATTTT CAWSVIGNADTQYF
TRBJ2-7 TRBD2 TRBV5-1 15 - TGCGCCAGCAGCCCCGGGACTAGCGGGATCTACGAGCAGTACTTC CASSPGTSGIYEQYF
TRBJ2-5 - TRBV9 15 - TGTGCCAGCAGCCCCCAGGATCGACGACGCGAGACCCAGTACTTC CASSPQDRRRETQYF
TRBJ2-7 - TRBV4-1 17 once TGCGCCAGCAGCCAAGATCTAGAGGGAAAAGGGGATGCGGTGCAGTACTTC CASSQDLEGKGDAVQYF
TRBJ1-1 - TRBV6-5 14 - TGTGCCAGCTGGGCTAGGATCCCGAACACTGAAGCTTTCTTT CASWARIPNTEAFF
TRBJ1-2 TRBD1 TRBV3-1/TRBV3-2 15 - TGTGCCAGCAGCCGCCTCCCACAGGGGAGCTATGGCTACACCTTC CASSRLPQGSYGYTF
TRBJ1-1 - TRBV18 17 - TGTGCCAGCTCACCACCGGGCTCTGGGAGGTTGAACACTGAAGCTTTCTTT CASSPPGSGRLNTEAFF
TRBJ2-5 - TRBV5-5 14 - TGTGCCAGCAGCTTGGAGGCGGGACAAGAGACCCAGTACTTC CASSLEAGQETQYF
TRBJ2-1 TRBD2 TRBV6-5 16 - TGTGCCAGCAGTTCTCCTAGCGGGAGGGACCTCAATGAGCAGTTCTTC CASSSPSGRDLNEQFF
TRBJ1-6 TRBD1 TRBV27 14 - TGTGCCAGCAGTTTCGGACAGGGGATTTCACCCCTCCACTTT CASSFGQGISPLHF
TRBJ2-3 TRBD2 TRBV2 14 - TGTGCCAGCAGTCTAGCGGGGTACACAGATACGCAGTATTTT CASSLAGYTDTQYF
TRBJ2-5 - TRBV3-1/TRBV3-2 16 - TGTGCCAGCAGCCCACCTCCGTGGGAAAGGCAAGAGACCCAGTACTTC CASSPPPWERQETQYF
TRBJ2-2 - TRBV20-1 13 - TGCAGTGCTAGTAGACAGGTCACCGGGGAGCTGTTTTTT CSASRQVTGELFF
TRBJ2-3 TRBD1 TRBV5-1 20 - TGCGCCAGCAGCGTGGGAAGGGACAGGGTCTATCTGTCGGCACAAAATACGCAGTATTTT CASSVGRDRVYLSAQNTQYF
TRBJ1-2 TRBD1 TRBV10-3 14 - TGTGCCATCAGTCAGGGGGCAGACAACTATGGCTACACCTTC CAISQGADNYGYTF